This T cell receptor (beta chain) was identified during a study of CD4+ T cells in melanoma. This table comes from immunoSEQ multiplex PCR, and its TCRdb copy is limited to in-frame clones, with some not included. The data show 15,000 or so clones, roughly 76% seen once. Details on this clone: Its cognate antigen is unknown.

Study-level findings and limits: CD8+ T cell, macrophage and B cell function reportedly correlated with neoantigen-specific CD4+ T cells. Reportedly, melanoma neoantigen-specific CD4+ T cells showed varied differentiation states.

CDR3 size: 14 residues. CDR1 is MRHNA and CDR2 is SNTAGT in the germline V gene. Trimming took 9 bases from V and 6 from J; bases not matched to a gene: 11. What was sequenced was cells from a culture (not recorded whether cultured in vitro). The chain is built from TRBV6-4 and TRBJ2-3; 8 positions match TRBD2. The sequence came from a human donor with melanoma. CDR3 nucleotide sequence: TGTGCCAGTGCAGACCGGGGGGGCCTGGATACGCAGTATTTT. It translates to CASADRGGLDTQYF.